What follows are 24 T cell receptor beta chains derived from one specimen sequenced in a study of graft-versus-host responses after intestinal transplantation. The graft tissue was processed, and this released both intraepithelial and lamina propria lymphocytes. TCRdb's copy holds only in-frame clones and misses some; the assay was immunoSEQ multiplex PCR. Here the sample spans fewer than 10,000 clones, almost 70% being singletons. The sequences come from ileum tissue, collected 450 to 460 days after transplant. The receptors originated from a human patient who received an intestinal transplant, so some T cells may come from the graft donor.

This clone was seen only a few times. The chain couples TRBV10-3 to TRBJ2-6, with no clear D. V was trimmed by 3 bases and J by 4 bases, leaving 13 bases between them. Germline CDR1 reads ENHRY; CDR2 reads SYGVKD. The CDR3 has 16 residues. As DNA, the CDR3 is TGTGCCATCAGTGATCCAAGGGTATCCGGGGCCAACGTCCTGACTTTC. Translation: CAISDPRVSGANVLTF.

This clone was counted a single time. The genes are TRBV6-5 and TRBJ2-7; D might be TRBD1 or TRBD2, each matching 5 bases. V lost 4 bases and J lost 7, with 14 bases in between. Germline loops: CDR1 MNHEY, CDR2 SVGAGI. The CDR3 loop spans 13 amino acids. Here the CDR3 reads CASSSRDPGEQYF. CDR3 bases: TGTGCCAGCAGTTCCCGGGACCCGGGGGAGCAGTACTTC.

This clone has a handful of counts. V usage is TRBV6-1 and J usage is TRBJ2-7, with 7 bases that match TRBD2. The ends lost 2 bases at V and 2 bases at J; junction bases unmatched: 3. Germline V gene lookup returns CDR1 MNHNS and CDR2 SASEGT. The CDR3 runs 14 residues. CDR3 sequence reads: CASSEWEGTYEQYV. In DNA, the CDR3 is TGTGCCAGCAGTGAATGGGAGGGGACCTACGAGCAGTACGTC.

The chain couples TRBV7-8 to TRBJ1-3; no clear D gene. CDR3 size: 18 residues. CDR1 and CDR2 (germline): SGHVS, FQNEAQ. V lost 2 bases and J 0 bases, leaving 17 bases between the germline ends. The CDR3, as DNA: TGTGCCAGCAGCTTACTAGCTATTGGTTCTTTCTCTGGAAACACCATATATTTT. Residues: CASSLLAIGSFSGNTIYF. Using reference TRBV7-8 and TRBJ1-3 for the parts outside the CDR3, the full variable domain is GAGVSQSPRYKVAKRGQDVALRCDPISGHVSLFWYQQALGQGPEFLTYFQNEAQLDKSGLPSDRFFAERPEGSVSTLKIQRTQQEDSAVYLCASSLLAIGSFSGNTIYFGEGSWLTVV.

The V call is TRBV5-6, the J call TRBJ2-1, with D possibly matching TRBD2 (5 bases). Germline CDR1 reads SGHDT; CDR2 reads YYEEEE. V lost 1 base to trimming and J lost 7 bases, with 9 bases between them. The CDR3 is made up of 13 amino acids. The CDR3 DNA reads TGTGCCAGCAGCTTGTTCGGGGTAAATGAGCAGTTCTTC. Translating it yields CASSLFGVNEQFF.

The CDR3 region has the DNA TGTGCCAGCAGTTCGAGACAGGGGGCGGGTGAAGCTTTCTTT. It specifies CASSSRQGAGEAFF. This chain joins TRBV2 and TRBJ1-1, with 10 bases matching TRBD1. Trimming took 5 bases from V and 7 from J; bases not matched to a gene: 7. The germline V gene has CDR1 SNHLY and CDR2 FYNNEI. This CDR3 is 14 amino acids long.

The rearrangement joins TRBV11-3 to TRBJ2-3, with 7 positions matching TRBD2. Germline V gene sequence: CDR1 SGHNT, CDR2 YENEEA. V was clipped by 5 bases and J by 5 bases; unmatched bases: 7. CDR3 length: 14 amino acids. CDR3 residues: CASSDGGGGDTQYF. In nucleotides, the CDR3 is TGTGCCAGCAGCGATGGGGGGGGTGGAGATACGCAGTATTTT.

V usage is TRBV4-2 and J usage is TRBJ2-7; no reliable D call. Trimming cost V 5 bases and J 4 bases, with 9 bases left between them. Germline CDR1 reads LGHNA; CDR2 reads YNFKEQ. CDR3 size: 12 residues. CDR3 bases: TGTGCCAGCAGCTTGGATCGGTACGAGCAGTACGTC. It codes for CASSLDRYEQYV.

In DNA form, the CDR3 reads TGTGCCAGCAGTTATGTGACAGGGGACGGCTACACCTTC. Translation: CASSYVTGDGYTF. The rearrangement links TRBV6-5 to TRBJ1-2; 8 positions match TRBD1. The ends lost 3 bases at V and 8 bases at J; junction bases unmatched: 5. From germline, CDR1 is MNHEY and CDR2 SVGAGI. The length of the CDR3 is 13 residues.

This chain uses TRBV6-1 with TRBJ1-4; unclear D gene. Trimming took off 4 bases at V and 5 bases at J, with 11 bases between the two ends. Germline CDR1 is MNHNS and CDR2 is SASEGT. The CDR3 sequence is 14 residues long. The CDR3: CASSVLQQNEKLFF. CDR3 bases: TGTGCCAGCAGTGTTTTGCAGCAGAATGAAAAACTGTTTTTT.

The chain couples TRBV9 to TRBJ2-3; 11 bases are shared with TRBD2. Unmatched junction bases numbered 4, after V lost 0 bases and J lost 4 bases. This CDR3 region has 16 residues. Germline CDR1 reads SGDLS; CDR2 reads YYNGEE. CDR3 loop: CASSVVLAGAADTQYF. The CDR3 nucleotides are TGTGCCAGCAGCGTAGTACTAGCGGGGGCCGCAGATACGCAGTATTTT.

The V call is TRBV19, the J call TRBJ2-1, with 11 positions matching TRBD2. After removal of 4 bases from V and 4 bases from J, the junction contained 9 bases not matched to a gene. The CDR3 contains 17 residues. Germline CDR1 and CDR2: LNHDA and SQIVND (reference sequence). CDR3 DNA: TGTGCCAGTAGTAGCACTAGCGGGGGACTTGTGTACAATGAGCAGTTCTTC. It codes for CASSSTSGGLVYNEQFF.

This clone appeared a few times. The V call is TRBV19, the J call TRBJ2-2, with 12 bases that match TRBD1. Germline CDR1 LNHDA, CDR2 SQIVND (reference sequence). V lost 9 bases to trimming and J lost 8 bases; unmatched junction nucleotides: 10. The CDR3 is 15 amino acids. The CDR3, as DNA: TGTGCCAGCACCGGGACAGGGGGCTATGTAGGGGAGCTGTTTTTT. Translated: CASTGTGGYVGELFF.

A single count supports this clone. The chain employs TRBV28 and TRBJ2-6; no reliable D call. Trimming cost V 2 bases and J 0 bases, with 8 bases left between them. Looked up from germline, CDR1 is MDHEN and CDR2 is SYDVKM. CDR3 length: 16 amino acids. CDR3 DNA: TGTGCCAGCAGTTTAGTGGCTAGCTCTGGGGCCAACGTCCTGACTTTC. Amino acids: CASSLVASSGANVLTF.

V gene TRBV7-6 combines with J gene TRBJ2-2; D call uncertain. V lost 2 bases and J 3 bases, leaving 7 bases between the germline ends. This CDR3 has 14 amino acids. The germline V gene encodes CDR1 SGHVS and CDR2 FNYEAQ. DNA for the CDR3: TGTGCCAGCAGCTTATTGACCGACACCGGGGAGCTGTTTTTT. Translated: CASSLLTDTGELFF. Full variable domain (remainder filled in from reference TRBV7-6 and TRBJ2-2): GAGVSQSPRYKVTKRGQDVALRCDPISGHVSLYWYRQALGQGPEFLTYFNYEAQQDKSGLPNDRFSAERPEGSISTLTIQRTEQRDSAMYRCASSLLTDTGELFFGEGSRLTVL.

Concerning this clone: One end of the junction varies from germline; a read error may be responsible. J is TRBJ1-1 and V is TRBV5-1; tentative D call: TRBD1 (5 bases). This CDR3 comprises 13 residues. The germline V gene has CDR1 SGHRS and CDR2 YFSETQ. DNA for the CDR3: TGCGCCAGCAGCCAGGGACTGAAGACTGAAGCTTTCTTT. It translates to CASSQGLKTEAFF.

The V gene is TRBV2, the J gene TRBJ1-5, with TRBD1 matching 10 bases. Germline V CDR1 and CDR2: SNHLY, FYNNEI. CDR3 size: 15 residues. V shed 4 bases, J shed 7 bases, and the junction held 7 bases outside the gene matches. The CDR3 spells CASSARDRGDQPQHF. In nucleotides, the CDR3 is TGTGCCAGCAGTGCCCGGGACAGGGGTGACCAGCCCCAGCATTTT.

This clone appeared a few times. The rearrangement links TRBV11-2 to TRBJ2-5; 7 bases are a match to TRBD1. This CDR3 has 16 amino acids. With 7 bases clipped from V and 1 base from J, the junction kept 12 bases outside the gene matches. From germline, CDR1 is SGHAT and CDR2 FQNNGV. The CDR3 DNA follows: TGTGCCAGCACCTCACAGGGGCCAGATAGCCAAGAGACCCAGTACTTC. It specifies CASTSQGPDSQETQYF.

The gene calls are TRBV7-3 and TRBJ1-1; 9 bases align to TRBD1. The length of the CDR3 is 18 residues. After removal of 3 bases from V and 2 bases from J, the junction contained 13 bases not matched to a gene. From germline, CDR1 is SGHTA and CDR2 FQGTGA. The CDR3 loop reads CASSFHPGTGSQNTEAFF. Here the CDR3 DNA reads TGTGCCAGCAGCTTCCACCCCGGGACAGGGTCCCAAAACACTGAAGCTTTCTTT.

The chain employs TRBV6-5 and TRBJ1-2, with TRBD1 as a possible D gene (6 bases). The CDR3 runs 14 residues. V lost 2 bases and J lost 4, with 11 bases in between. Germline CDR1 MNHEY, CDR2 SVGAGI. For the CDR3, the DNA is TGTGCCAGCAGTTACGGGGGGGGCCGCTATGGCTACACCTTC. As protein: CASSYGGGRYGYTF.

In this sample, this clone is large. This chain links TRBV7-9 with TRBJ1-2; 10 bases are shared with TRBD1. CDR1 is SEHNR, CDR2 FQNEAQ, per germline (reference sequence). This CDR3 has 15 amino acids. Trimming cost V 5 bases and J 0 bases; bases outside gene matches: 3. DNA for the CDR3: TGTGCCAGCAGCCACGGACAGGGGGCTAACTATGGCTACACCTTC. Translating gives CASSHGQGANYGYTF.

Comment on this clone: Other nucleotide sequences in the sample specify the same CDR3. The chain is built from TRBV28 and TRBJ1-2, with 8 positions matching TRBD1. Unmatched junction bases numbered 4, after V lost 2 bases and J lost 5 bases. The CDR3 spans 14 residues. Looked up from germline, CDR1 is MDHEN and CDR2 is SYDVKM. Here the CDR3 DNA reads TGTGCCAGCAGTTTACCAACAGGGGGTTATGGCTACACCTTC. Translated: CASSLPTGGYGYTF.

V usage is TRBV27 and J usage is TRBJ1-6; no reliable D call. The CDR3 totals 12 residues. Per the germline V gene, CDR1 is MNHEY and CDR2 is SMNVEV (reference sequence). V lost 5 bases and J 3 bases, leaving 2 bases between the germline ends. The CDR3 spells CASSGYNSPLHF. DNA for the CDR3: TGTGCCAGCAGTGGCTATAATTCACCCCTCCACTTT.

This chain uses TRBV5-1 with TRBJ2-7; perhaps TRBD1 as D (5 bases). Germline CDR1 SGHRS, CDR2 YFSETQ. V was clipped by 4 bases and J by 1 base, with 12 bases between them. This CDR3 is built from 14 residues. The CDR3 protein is CASSPLGVSYEQYF. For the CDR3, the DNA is TGCGCCAGCAGCCCATTAGGGGTATCCTACGAGCAGTACTTC.